This T cell receptor (beta chain) is drawn from a study of molecular identifiers for immune sequencing clone quantification. TCRdb itself ran the PCR reads through MiXCR, one entry per CDR3 protein. The data hold about 640,000 distinct CDR3 sequences, with about 20% observed a single time. This clonotype was recorded at least ten times. V was clipped by 5 bases and J by 4 bases; unmatched bases: 11. Germline V lookup: CDR1 SGHTA, CDR2 FQGNSA. The CDR3 has 16 amino acids. Sequenced: naive CD8+ T cells from blood, with Jurkat cell RNA spiked in. Subset given: FACS-sorted CD8+CD4-CCR7+CD45RA+ naive T cells. This chain uses TRBV7-2 with TRBJ2-1; 7 bases agree with TRBD2. This TCR was sampled from a human donor in good health. Some libraries in this study had Jurkat cell RNA spiked in. CDR3 protein: CASSVQLAGAYNEQFF. The CDR3 bases are TGTGCCAGCAGCGTACAACTCGCGGGAGCTTACAATGAGCAGTTCTTC.